Presented here are 25 T cell receptor beta chains from one specimen sequenced in a study of T cells in localized non-small cell lung cancer. TCRdb keeps only in-frame clones here, not all; method: immunoSEQ multiplex PCR. The table shows nearly 35,000 clones, with 88% occurring only once. Sequenced material: peripheral blood, taken before any cancer treatment. These receptors came from a woman aged 35-75 years with stage I lung adenocarcinoma.

The genes are TRBV5-1 and TRBJ1-4, with D perhaps TRBD1 (5 bases). The V gene's germline CDR1 is SGHRS and CDR2 YFSETQ. The CDR3 loop spans 17 amino acids. Trimming cost V 0 bases and J 0 bases, with 12 bases left between them. This chain's CDR3 is CASSLVPGPATNEKLFF. CDR3 sequence (DNA): TGCGCCAGCAGCTTGGTTCCGGGGCCTGCAACTAATGAAAAACTGTTTTTT. Supplemented by reference TRBV5-1 and TRBJ1-4, the full variable domain reads KAGVTQTPRYLIKTRGQQVTLSCSPISGHRSVSWYQQTPGQGLQFLFEYFSETQRNKGNFPGRFSGRQFSNSRSEMNVSTLELGDSALYLCASSLVPGPATNEKLFFGSGTQLSVL.

The rearrangement uses TRBV25-1 and TRBJ2-7; the D is unclear. V was pared by 3 bases and J by 6 bases, with 15 bases between. CDR3 length: 14 residues. Germline V gene sequence: CDR1 MGHDK, CDR2 SYGVNS. The DNA of the CDR3 is TGTGCCAGCAGTGAGGCCCCCTCCGTTACCGAGCAGTACTTC. It is translated as CASSEAPSVTEQYF.

This sequence joins TRBV7-8 and TRBJ1-1, with 7 nucleotides matching TRBD1. Germline CDR1 and CDR2: SGHVS and FQNEAQ. The CDR3 has 11 residues. After removal of 5 bases from V and 11 bases from J, the junction contained 5 bases not matched to a gene. The CDR3 reads CASSQTGLAFF. CDR3 sequence (DNA): TGTGCCAGCAGCCAGACAGGGTTGGCTTTCTTT.

V and J are TRBV27 and TRBJ1-4; D is uncertain. Germline V CDR1 and CDR2: MNHEY, SMNVEV (reference sequence). This CDR3 has 16 amino acids. With 5 bases removed from V and 7 bases from J, the gap between germline ends came to 20 bases. This CDR3 reads CASSAMPRVPSEKLFF. CDR3 sequence (DNA): TGTGCCAGCAGTGCAATGCCACGGGTTCCCAGTGAAAAACTGTTTTTT.

CDR3 bases: TGTGCCAGCAGCTTAACGGAGGGCAGTAACTATGGCTACACCTTC. It codes for CASSLTEGSNYGYTF. This rearrangement joins TRBV11-1 to TRBJ1-2, with D hard to call. The CDR3 totals 15 residues. The V end lost 2 bases, the J end lost 1 base, and 11 bases lay between the germline ends. Germline CDR1 and CDR2: SGHAT and FQDESV (reference sequence). The full variable domain, rest sourced from reference TRBV11-1 and TRBJ1-2, is EAEVAQSPRYKITEKSQAVAFWCDPISGHATLYWYRQILGQGPELLVQFQDESVVDDSQLPKDRFSAERLKGVDSTLKIQPAELGDSAMYLCASSLTEGSNYGYTFGSGTRLTVV.

This chain connects TRBV7-2 to TRBJ1-2, with D possibly being TRBD1 (6 bases). Germline V gene data show CDR1 as SGHTA and CDR2 as FQGNSA. The CDR3 sequence is 13 residues long. The ends were cut back, 5 bases at V and 5 bases at J, with 12 bases in the middle. The CDR3 bases are TGTGCCAGCAGCCCCGACAGGCTTTATGGCTACACCTTC. This translates into CASSPDRLYGYTF.

J is TRBJ1-1 and V is TRBV5-4; D may be TRBD1 (6 bases). This CDR3 spans 14 amino acids. The germline V gene encodes CDR1 SGHNT and CDR2 YYREEE (reference sequence). The V end lost 7 bases, the J end lost 3 bases, and 16 bases lay between the germline ends. The CDR3 DNA reads TGTGCCAGCGGCGAACAGGGAGGGGACACTGAAGCTTTCTTT. As protein: CASGEQGGDTEAFF.

The chain carries TRBV6-5 and TRBJ2-3; D not certain. V lost 6 bases and J 0 bases, leaving 13 bases between the germline ends. The CDR3 runs 15 residues. CDR1 is MNHEY, CDR2 SVGAGI, per germline. CDR3 DNA: TGTGCCAGCAGCACAAGACCTTCTAGCACAGATACGCAGTATTTT. Translation: CASSTRPSSTDTQYF.

This sequence joins TRBV9 and TRBJ2-5; 8 nucleotides agree with TRBD2. The CDR3 covers 17 residues. V gave up 2 bases and J gave up 2 bases; unmatched junction bases: 11. Germline V gives CDR1 SGDLS, CDR2 YYNGEE. CDR3 in amino acids: CASSVDKRGTHQETQYF. In DNA, the CDR3 is TGTGCCAGCAGCGTTGATAAGCGGGGGACACATCAAGAGACCCAGTACTTC.

This chain joins TRBV19 and TRBJ1-2, with D perhaps matching TRBD1 (5 bases). The CDR3 spans 14 residues. Between the trimmed V and J ends, which lost 3 bases and 4 bases, there was a span of 12 bases. Germline V gene sequence: CDR1 LNHDA, CDR2 SQIVND (reference sequence). Here the CDR3 reads CASSIQGRPYGYTF. The CDR3 DNA is TGTGCCAGTAGTATCCAGGGACGACCCTATGGCTACACCTTC. The whole variable domain, remainder taken from reference TRBV19 and TRBJ1-2, is DGGITQSPKYLFRKEGQNVTLSCEQNLNHDAMYWYRQDPGQGLRLIYYSQIVNDFQKGDIAEGYSVSREKKESFPLTVTSAQKNPTAFYLCASSIQGRPYGYTFGSGTRLTVV.

The chain carries TRBV2 and TRBJ1-1, with no clear D. The CDR3 runs 13 residues. Germline loops: CDR1 SNHLY, CDR2 FYNNEI. V was clipped by 8 bases and J by 0 bases, with 10 bases between them. In DNA form, the CDR3 reads TGTGCCAGCTTGCCGGAGGTGAACACTGAAGCTTTCTTT. Amino acid sequence: CASLPEVNTEAFF. The whole variable domain, filled in from reference TRBV2 and TRBJ1-1, reads EPEVTQTPSHQVTQMGQEVILRCVPISNHLYFYWYRQILGQKVEFLVSFYNNEISEKSEIFDDQFSVERPDGSNFTLKIRSTKLEDSAMYFCASLPEVNTEAFFGQGTRLTVV.

The CDR3 spells CASSLRESGGGTDTQYF. The CDR3 nucleotides read TGTGCCAGCAGCCTACGAGAAAGCGGGGGGGGAACAGATACGCAGTATTTT. The chain uses TRBV11-2 and TRBJ2-3; TRBD2 matches at 10 bases. The CDR3 has 17 residues. The junction had 11 bases not matched to a gene; V was cut back by 5 bases and J by 3 bases. Germline assignment: CDR1 SGHAT and CDR2 FQNNGV.

The gene calls are TRBV27 and TRBJ1-5, with D tentatively TRBD1 (5 bases). The V gene's germline CDR1 is MNHEY and CDR2 SMNVEV (reference sequence). The V end lost 3 bases, the J end lost 6 bases, and 12 bases lay between the germline ends. The CDR3 sequence is 14 residues long. The CDR3 is CASSFLGEGQPQHF. CDR3 DNA sequence: TGTGCCAGCAGTTTTTTGGGGGAAGGTCAGCCCCAGCATTTT.

The CDR3 is CASSLDRADGYTF. The CDR3 nucleotides read TGTGCCAGCAGCCTGGACAGGGCTGATGGCTACACCTTC. The chain carries TRBV6-6 and TRBJ1-2, with 8 positions matching TRBD1. Looked up from germline, CDR1 is MNHNY and CDR2 is SVGAGI (reference sequence). This CDR3 is built from 13 residues. The junction had 6 bases not matched to a gene; V was cut back by 6 bases and J by 6 bases.

The CDR3 here is CASRGQGSNYGYTF. In nucleotides, the CDR3 is TGTGCCAGTCGGGGACAGGGAAGTAACTATGGCTACACCTTC. V and J are TRBV19 and TRBJ1-2; 9 nucleotides align to TRBD1. Per the germline V gene, CDR1 is LNHDA and CDR2 is SQIVND (reference sequence). Unmatched junction bases numbered 5, after V lost 8 bases and J lost 1 base. The CDR3 covers 14 residues. The variable domain in full, completed from reference TRBV19 and TRBJ1-2, reads DGGITQSPKYLFRKEGQNVTLSCEQNLNHDAMYWYRQDPGQGLRLIYYSQIVNDFQKGDIAEGYSVSREKKESFPLTVTSAQKNPTAFYLCASRGQGSNYGYTFGSGTRLTVV.

This chain connects TRBV9 to TRBJ2-2; a weak D match, TRBD2 (5 bases). Germline values: CDR1 SGDLS, CDR2 YYNGEE. The CDR3 has 15 residues. V was trimmed by 0 bases and J by 1 base, leaving 7 bases between them. CDR3 protein: CASSVAGKNTGELFF. The CDR3 region has the DNA TGTGCCAGCAGCGTAGCCGGGAAGAACACCGGGGAGCTGTTTTTT.

The V and J genes are TRBV2 and TRBJ1-4; a possible D gene is TRBD1 (6 bases). Looked up from germline, CDR1 is SNHLY and CDR2 is FYNNEI. This CDR3 comprises 14 residues. With 6 bases removed from V and 7 bases from J, the gap between germline ends came to 15 bases. The CDR3 sequence: CASRPGGAPEKLFF. CDR3 sequence (DNA): TGTGCCAGCAGGCCCGGGGGGGCGCCTGAAAAACTGTTTTTT.

The rearrangement links TRBV5-1 to TRBJ1-1; 7 positions match TRBD1. This CDR3 has 15 residues. CDR1 is SGHRS and CDR2 is YFSETQ in the germline V gene. The V and J ends lost 4 bases and 2 bases, in that order; junction bases with no gene match: 8. CDR3 sequence reads: CASSVLTGANTEAFF. The CDR3 DNA follows: TGCGCCAGCAGCGTACTTACAGGGGCTAACACTGAAGCTTTCTTT.

The J gene is TRBJ2-2, the V gene TRBV19; 7 bases line up with TRBD2. This CDR3 comprises 17 residues. With 5 bases clipped from V and 2 bases from J, the junction kept 11 bases outside the gene matches. The germline V gene encodes CDR1 LNHDA and CDR2 SQIVND (reference sequence). DNA for the CDR3: TGTGCCAGTAGTCCCGCCCCGGGGGGACCTAACACCGGGGAGCTGTTTTTT. Its protein product is CASSPAPGGPNTGELFF.

The chain joins TRBV9 to TRBJ2-1; maybe TRBD2 (5 bases). CDR3 length: 13 amino acids. V was trimmed by 8 bases and J by 6 bases, leaving 15 bases between them. Germline V gene sequence: CDR1 SGDLS, CDR2 YYNGEE. The CDR3: CASQGSGSNEQFF. CDR3 DNA sequence: TGTGCCAGTCAAGGGTCGGGGTCCAATGAGCAGTTCTTC. The complete variable domain, with remaining parts taken from reference TRBV9 and TRBJ2-1, reads DSGVTQTPKHLITATGQRVTLRCSPRSGDLSVYWYQQSLDQGLQFLIQYYNGEERAKGNILERFSAQQFPDLHSELNLSSLELGDSALYFCASQGSGSNEQFFGPGTRLTVL.

The chain recombines TRBV7-3 with TRBJ1-1; D call uncertain. The CDR3 spans 11 residues. V was trimmed by 4 bases and J by 9 bases, leaving 9 bases between them. CDR1 and CDR2 (germline): SGHTA, FQGTGA. CDR3 region: CASSSASKAFF. The CDR3 DNA sequence: TGTGCCAGCAGCTCGGCCTCCAAAGCTTTCTTT.

The rearrangement links TRBV10-3 to TRBJ2-1; D is unresolved. V lost 10 bases and J lost 4, with 14 bases in between. Germline loops: CDR1 ENHRY, CDR2 SYGVKD. CDR3 size: 13 residues. The DNA of the CDR3 is TGTGCCACCATCCAGAGCATATACAATGAGCAGTTCTTC. Translation: CATIQSIYNEQFF.

This chain uses TRBV19 with TRBJ1-1, with no clear D. Per germline, CDR1 LNHDA and CDR2 SQIVND (reference sequence). CDR3 length: 12 residues. V was pared by 7 bases and J by 1 base, with 7 bases between. CDR3 sequence (DNA): TGTGCCAGTACCGAGGGGAACACTGAAGCTTTCTTT. This codes for CASTEGNTEAFF.

The V and J genes are TRBV14 and TRBJ2-4; D remains unclear. This CDR3 comprises 13 residues. The germline gives CDR1 SGHDN, CDR2 FVKESK. Trimming removed 0 bases from V and 8 bases from J, with 8 bases in between. The CDR3: CASSQDPPHIQYF. Here the CDR3 DNA reads TGTGCCAGCAGCCAAGATCCGCCGCACATTCAGTACTTC.

The CDR3 region has the DNA TGCGCCAGCAGCCAAGACGGACAGGACAATCAGCCCCAGCATTTT. Translating it yields CASSQDGQDNQPQHF. The rearrangement uses TRBV4-3 and TRBJ1-5; 7 nucleotides agree with TRBD1. The CDR3 is 15 residues long. Germline CDR1 and CDR2: LGHNA and YSLEER. Unmatched junction bases numbered 2, after V lost 0 bases and J lost 3 bases.